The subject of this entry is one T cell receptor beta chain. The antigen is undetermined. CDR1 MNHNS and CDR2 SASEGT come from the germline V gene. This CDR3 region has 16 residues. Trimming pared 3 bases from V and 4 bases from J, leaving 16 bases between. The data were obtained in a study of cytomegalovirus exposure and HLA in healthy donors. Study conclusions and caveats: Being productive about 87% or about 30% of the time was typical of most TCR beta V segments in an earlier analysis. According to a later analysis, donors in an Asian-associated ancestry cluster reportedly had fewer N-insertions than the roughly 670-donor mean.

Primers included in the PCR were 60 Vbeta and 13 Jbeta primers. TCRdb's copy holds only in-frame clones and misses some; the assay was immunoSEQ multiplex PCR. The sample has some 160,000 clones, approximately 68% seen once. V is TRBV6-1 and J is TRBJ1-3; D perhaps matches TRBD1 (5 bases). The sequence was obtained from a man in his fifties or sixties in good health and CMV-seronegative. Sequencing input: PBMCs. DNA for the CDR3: TGTGCCAGCAGTGATTACGCGGGGCAGTCGGGAAACACCATATATTTT. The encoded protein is CASSDYAGQSGNTIYF.